These T cell receptor beta chains were read from a single sample in a study of blood T cells in healthy people across ages. TCRdb redid the calling of the 5' RACE reads with MiXCR, one entry per CDR3 protein. Of about 1.6 million distinct CDR3 sequences in the sample, almost 35% were seen once. The sample was blood. The source is a young woman in good health. Both conserved end residues are part of each CDR3. A D gene is named only where the DNA matches it firmly. The size entry is marked missing in some rows and otherwise reads once, few, many or a size class.

V,D,size,J,CDR3,DNA
TRBV20-1,.,.,TRBJ2-3,CSADLADSTDTQYF,TGCAGTGCTGATTTAGCGGACTCCACAGATACGCAGTATTTT
TRBV7-8,TRBD1,.,TRBJ1-1,CASSPRQGWTEAFF,TGTGCCAGCAGCCCGAGACAGGGGTGGACTGAAGCTTTCTTT
TRBV7-2,.,.,TRBJ2-1,CASSPRLKGSEQFF,TGTGCCAGCAGCCCCCGCTTGAAGGGGAGTGAGCAGTTCTTC
TRBV3-1,.,few,TRBJ2-1,CASSLSGSEQFF,TGTGCCAGCAGCCTCAGCGGAAGTGAGCAGTTCTTC
TRBV9,.,.,TRBJ2-1,CASSDSSGNEQFF,TGTGCCAGCAGCGATAGTTCTGGCAATGAGCAGTTCTTC
TRBV5-5,.,.,TRBJ2-3,CASSFGSDPTDTQDF,TGTGCCAGCAGCTTCGGCAGCGACCCCACAGATACGCAGGATTTT
TRBV30,TRBD2,.,TRBJ2-5,CAWSPIGGGETQYF,TGTGCCTGGAGTCCCATCGGGGGGGGCGAGACCCAGTACTTC
TRBV27,.,.,TRBJ1-3,CASSSRGLTGNTVYF,TGTGCCAGCAGTTCCCGTGGGTTGACTGGAAACACCGTATATTTT
TRBV3-1,TRBD1,.,TRBJ1-5,CASSRGQGLQPQHF,TGTGCCAGCAGCCGAGGACAGGGACTACAGCCCCAGCATTTT
TRBV5-8,TRBD2,.,TRBJ2-3,CASSLGPLAGPSTDTQYF,TGTGCCAGCAGCTTGGGTCCCTTAGCGGGGCCGAGCACAGATACGCAGTATTTT
TRBV15,.,.,TRBJ2-3,CATSISRGDTQYF,TGTGCCACCAGCATCTCCCGGGGGGATACGCAGTATTTT
TRBV20-1,.,.,TRBJ2-7,CSARLGGGPYEQYF,TGCAGTGCCCGCCTAGGGGGAGGGCCCTACGAGCAGTACTTC
TRBV3-1,.,few,TRBJ1-2,CASSQVDRINYGYTF,TGTGCCAGCAGCCAAGTTGACCGAATTAACTATGGCTACACCTTC
TRBV20-1,TRBD2,many,TRBJ2-1,CSALKAGGTYNEQFF,TGCAGTGCTCTTAAAGCGGGAGGGACCTACAATGAGCAGTTCTTC
TRBV11-2,.,.,TRBJ1-1,CASSLDRFGGRYTEAFF,TGTGCCAGCAGCTTAGACCGCTTTGGGGGCAGATACACTGAAGCTTTCTTT
TRBV3-1,TRBD2,few,TRBJ2-7,CASSQEWGAGVTYEQYF,TGTGCCAGCAGCCAAGAATGGGGCGCGGGAGTTACCTACGAGCAGTACTTC
TRBV7-9,TRBD2,.,TRBJ2-1,CASSYGTSGWDEQFF,TGTGCCAGCAGCTACGGGACTAGCGGTTGGGATGAGCAGTTCTTC
TRBV28,TRBD1,few,TRBJ2-6,CASSLGTGFSGANVLTF,TGTGCCAGCAGTTTAGGGACAGGGTTTTCTGGGGCCAACGTCCTGACTTTC
TRBV27,TRBD2,.,TRBJ2-1,CASSPRLAGLLYNEQFF,TGTGCCAGCAGTCCCCGACTAGCGGGGCTACTCTACAATGAGCAGTTCTTC
TRBV11-2,TRBD2,.,TRBJ2-3,CASSLVTRGAPDTQYF,TGTGCCAGCAGCTTAGTAACGCGGGGGGCCCCAGATACGCAGTATTTT